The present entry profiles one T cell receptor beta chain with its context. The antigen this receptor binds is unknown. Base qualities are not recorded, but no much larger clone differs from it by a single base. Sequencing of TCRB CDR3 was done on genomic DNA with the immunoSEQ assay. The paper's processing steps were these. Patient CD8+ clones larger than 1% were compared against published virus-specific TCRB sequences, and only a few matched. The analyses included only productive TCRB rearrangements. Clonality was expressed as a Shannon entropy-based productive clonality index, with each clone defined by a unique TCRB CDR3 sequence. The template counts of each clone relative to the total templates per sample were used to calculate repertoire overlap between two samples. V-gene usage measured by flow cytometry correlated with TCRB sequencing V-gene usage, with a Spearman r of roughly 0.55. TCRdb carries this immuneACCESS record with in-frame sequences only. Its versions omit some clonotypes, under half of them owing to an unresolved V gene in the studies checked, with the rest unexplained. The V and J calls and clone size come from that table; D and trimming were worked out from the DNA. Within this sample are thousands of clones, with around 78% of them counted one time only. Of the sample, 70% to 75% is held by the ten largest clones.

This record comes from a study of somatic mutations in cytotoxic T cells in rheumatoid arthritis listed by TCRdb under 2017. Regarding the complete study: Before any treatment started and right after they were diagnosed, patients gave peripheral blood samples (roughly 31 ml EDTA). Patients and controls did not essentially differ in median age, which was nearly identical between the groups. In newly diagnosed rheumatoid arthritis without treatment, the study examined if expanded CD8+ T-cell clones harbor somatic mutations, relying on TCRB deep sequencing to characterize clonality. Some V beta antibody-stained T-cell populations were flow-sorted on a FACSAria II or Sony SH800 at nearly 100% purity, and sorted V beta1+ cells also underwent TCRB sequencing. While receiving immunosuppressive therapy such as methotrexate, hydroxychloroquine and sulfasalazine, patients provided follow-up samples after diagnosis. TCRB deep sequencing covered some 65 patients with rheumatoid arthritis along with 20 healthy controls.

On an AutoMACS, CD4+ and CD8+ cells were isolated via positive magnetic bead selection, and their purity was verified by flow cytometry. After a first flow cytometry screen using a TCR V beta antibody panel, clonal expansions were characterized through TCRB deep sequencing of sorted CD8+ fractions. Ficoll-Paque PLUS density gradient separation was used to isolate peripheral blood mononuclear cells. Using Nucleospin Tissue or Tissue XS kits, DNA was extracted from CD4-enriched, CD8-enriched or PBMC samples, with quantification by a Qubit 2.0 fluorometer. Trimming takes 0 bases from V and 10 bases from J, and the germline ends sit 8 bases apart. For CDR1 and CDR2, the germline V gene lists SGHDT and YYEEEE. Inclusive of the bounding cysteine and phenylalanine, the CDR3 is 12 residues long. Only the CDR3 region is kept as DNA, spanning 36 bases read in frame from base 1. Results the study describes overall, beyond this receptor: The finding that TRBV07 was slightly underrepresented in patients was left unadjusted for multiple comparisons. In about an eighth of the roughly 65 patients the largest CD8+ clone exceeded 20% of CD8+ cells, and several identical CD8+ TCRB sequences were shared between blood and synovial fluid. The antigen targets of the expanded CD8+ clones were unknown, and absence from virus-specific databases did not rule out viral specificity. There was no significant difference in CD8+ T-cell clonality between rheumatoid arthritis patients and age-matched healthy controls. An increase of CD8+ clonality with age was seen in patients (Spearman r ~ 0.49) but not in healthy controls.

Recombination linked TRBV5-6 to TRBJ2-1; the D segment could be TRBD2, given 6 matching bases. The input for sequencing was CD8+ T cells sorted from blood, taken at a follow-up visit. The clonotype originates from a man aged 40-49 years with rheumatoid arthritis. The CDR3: CASSLGLAEQFF. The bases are TGTGCCAGCAGCTTGGGCCTAGCGGAGCAGTTCTTC.